A single sample is the source of the 21 T cell receptor beta chains below, sequenced in a study of cytomegalovirus exposure and HLA in healthy donors. With 60 Vbeta and 13 Jbeta primers, the PCR was carried out. Data came from immunoSEQ multiplex PCR; TCRdb stores just in-frame clones and leaves some out. The repertoire holds 69,000 or so clones, with roughly three quarters as singletons. Sequencing was performed on PBMCs. The receptors here all came from a man younger than 35 in good health and CMV-seronegative.

The rearrangement joins TRBV6-1 to TRBJ1-4; the D is unclear. This CDR3 is 13 amino acids long. Germline V gene lookup returns CDR1 MNHNS and CDR2 SASEGT. CDR3 sequence (DNA): TGTGCGAGCGGTCTAGCAACTAATGAAAAACTGTTTTTT. This translates into CASGLATNEKLFF.

This clone has just one count. The chain uses TRBV5-1 and TRBJ1-2, with TRBD1 matching over 8 bases. The CDR3 is 15 amino acids. Per germline, CDR1 SGHRS and CDR2 YFSETQ. The V and J ends lost 4 bases and 0 bases, in that order; junction bases with no gene match: 5. CDR3 DNA sequence: TGCGCCAGCAGCCCCGGGACAGGAGCTAACTATGGCTACACCTTC. Its protein product is CASSPGTGANYGYTF.

The chain joins TRBV5-4 to TRBJ1-2, with 7 bases matching TRBD1. The CDR3 loop spans 14 amino acids. J was trimmed by 4 bases and V by 9 bases; bases with no gene match: 12. In germline, CDR1 is SGHNT, CDR2 YYREEE (reference sequence). CDR3 sequence: CATLGLTGAYGYTF. In DNA, the CDR3 is TGTGCCACCTTGGGGCTTACAGGGGCCTATGGCTACACCTTC.

This sequence joins TRBV5-1 and TRBJ1-2, with 8 bases lining up with TRBD1. The germline gives CDR1 SGHRS, CDR2 YFSETQ. This CDR3 region has 14 residues. The ends lost 4 bases at V and 6 bases at J; junction bases unmatched: 8. The chain's CDR3 is CASSPGTGGDGYTF. For the CDR3, the DNA is TGCGCCAGCAGCCCCGGGACAGGTGGAGATGGCTACACCTTC.

The J gene is TRBJ2-7, the V gene TRBV4-3, with a possible D match to TRBD2 (5 bases). CDR3 size: 15 residues. V lost 8 bases and J 6 bases, leaving 23 bases between the germline ends. CDR1 is LGHNA and CDR2 is YSLEER in the germline V gene. CDR3 in amino acids: CASSPWETLLGEQYV. The CDR3 DNA follows: TGCGCCAGCTCCCCTTGGGAGACCCTCCTGGGCGAGCAGTACGTC.

The chain employs TRBV4-1 and TRBJ1-5, with 7 bases that match TRBD1. After removal of 4 bases from V and 2 bases from J, the junction contained 2 bases not matched to a gene. Germline loops: CDR1 MGHRA, CDR2 YSYEKL. This CDR3 has 14 amino acids. For the CDR3, the DNA is TGCGCCAGCAGCCTTGACAGGGGCAATCAGCCCCAGCATTTT. This translates into CASSLDRGNQPQHF.

The V call is TRBV21-1, the J call TRBJ2-7; TRBD1, the D gene given by the table, was not confirmed from the DNA. TRBV21-1 is listed as a pseudogene. This CDR3 is built from 18 residues. The CDR3 loop reads CASSKKWSGSGAGYEQYF. The CDR3 coding sequence is TGTGCCAGCAGCAAAAAGTGGTCGGGATCAGGGGCAGGTTACGAGCAGTACTTC.

This clone showed up just a few times. The rearrangement uses TRBV5-6 and TRBJ1-1; maybe TRBD1 (5 bases). Trimming took off 1 base at V and 5 bases at J, with 9 bases between the two ends. The CDR3 has 13 amino acids. Germline values: CDR1 SGHDT, CDR2 YYEEEE. Here the CDR3 reads CASSLQGATEAFF. The CDR3 bases are TGTGCCAGCAGCTTGCAGGGTGCAACTGAAGCTTTCTTT.

This rearrangement joins TRBV7-2 to TRBJ2-5; 16 positions match TRBD2. The ends lost 4 bases at V and 5 bases at J; junction bases unmatched: 7. In germline, CDR1 is SGHTA, CDR2 FQGNSA. This CDR3 spans 17 amino acids. This CDR3 reads CASSSGLAGGPIETQYF. As DNA, the CDR3 is TGTGCCAGCAGCTCGGGACTAGCGGGGGGGCCAATCGAGACCCAGTACTTC.

The chain recombines TRBV6-6 with TRBJ2-7, with D possibly TRBD1 on 6 matching bases. The CDR3 is made up of 15 amino acids. The V gene lost 4 bases and the J gene lost 0 bases, with 13 bases spanning the gap. Germline V lookup: CDR1 MNHNY, CDR2 SVGAGI (reference sequence). The CDR3 region is CASSSRDTISYEQYF. The CDR3 DNA reads TGTGCCAGCAGTTCCCGGGACACCATCTCCTACGAGCAGTACTTC.

The chain has TRBV30 and TRBJ2-2, with 8 bases that match TRBD1. The V gene end was trimmed by 5 bases and the J gene end by 5 bases; junction bases not matched to a gene: 10. The CDR3 extends over 15 amino acids. CDR1 GTSNPN and CDR2 SVGIG come from the germline V gene (reference sequence). The CDR3 coding sequence is TGTGCCTGGGGGGGGCAGGGGGCGTGGACCGGGGAGCTGTTTTTT. Translation: CAWGGQGAWTGELFF.

The chain recombines TRBV25-1 with TRBJ2-2; the match to TRBD2 covers 12 bases. Looked up from germline, CDR1 is MGHDK and CDR2 is SYGVNS. CDR3 length equals 15 residues. V was clipped by 8 bases and J by 6 bases; unmatched bases: 7. This chain's CDR3 is CASSSGGVKSGELFF. The DNA of the CDR3 is TGTGCCAGCTCTAGCGGGGGGGTTAAGTCCGGGGAGCTGTTTTTT.

The rearrangement links TRBV5-8 to TRBJ2-5; the match to TRBD2 covers 10 bases. J was trimmed by 5 bases and V by 0 bases; bases with no gene match: 7. The CDR3 is 16 residues long. In germline, CDR1 is SGHTS, CDR2 YDEGEE. The DNA of the CDR3 is TGTGCCAGCAGCTTGGGTCTAGCGGGGGCTCGGGAGACCCAGTACTTC. This translates into CASSLGLAGARETQYF.

Only a few counts were recorded for this clone. The rearrangement uses TRBV5-6 and TRBJ2-3; TRBD2 matches at 8 bases. In germline, CDR1 is SGHDT, CDR2 YYEEEE. There are 16 residues in the CDR3. V was clipped by 3 bases and J by 2 bases; unmatched bases: 8. The CDR3 coding sequence is TGTGCCAGCAGCTCCATCGGGGGGGCTGTCACAGATACGCAGTATTTT. Its protein product is CASSSIGGAVTDTQYF.

The chain couples TRBV6-1 to TRBJ2-1; 8 bases are a match to TRBD1. This CDR3 contains 14 residues. The germline V gene encodes CDR1 MNHNS and CDR2 SASEGT. The ends lost 7 bases at V and 1 base at J; junction bases unmatched: 3. The CDR3 is CASNDRGSYNEQFF. As DNA, the CDR3 is TGTGCCAGCAATGACAGGGGTTCCTACAATGAGCAGTTCTTC.

V usage is TRBV28 and J usage is TRBJ1-1; D is perhaps TRBD1 (5 bases). The CDR3 has 14 amino acids. Germline V gene lookup returns CDR1 MDHEN and CDR2 SYDVKM. The germline V and J ends were trimmed by 4 bases and 3 bases, with 12 bases remaining between them. As DNA, the CDR3 is TGTGCCAGCAGTTCCCCCGGGGGGGACACTGAAGCTTTCTTT. Translation: CASSSPGGDTEAFF.

The rearrangement links TRBV7-3 to TRBJ2-2, with 7 bases matching TRBD1. V dropped 4 bases and J dropped 3; count of bases not matched to a gene: 8. The CDR3 runs 16 residues. Germline assignment: CDR1 SGHTA and CDR2 FQGTGA. The CDR3 loop reads CASSSRQGPDTGELFF. The CDR3 DNA follows: TGTGCCAGCAGCTCCCGACAGGGCCCCGACACCGGGGAGCTGTTTTTT.

The V gene is TRBV5-5, the J gene TRBJ2-2; 11 positions agree with TRBD1. CDR1 SGHKS and CDR2 YYEKEE come from the germline V gene (reference sequence). Losses at the gene ends were 0 bases for V and 0 bases for J; bases not matched to a gene: 4. The CDR3 spans 18 residues. In DNA, the CDR3 is TGTGCCAGCAGCTTGGCCCGGGGACAGGGGGCGAACACCGGGGAGCTGTTTTTT. Amino acid sequence: CASSLARGQGANTGELFF. Filled out from reference TRBV5-5 and TRBJ2-2, the complete variable domain reads DAGVTQSPTHLIKTRGQQVTLRCSPISGHKSVSWYQQVLGQGPQFIFQYYEKEERGRGNFPDRFSARQFPNYSSELNVNALLLGDSALYLCASSLARGQGANTGELFFGEGSRLTVL.

This chain connects TRBV2 to TRBJ2-3; 7 bases align to TRBD1. The germline CDR1 and CDR2 sequences are SNHLY and FYNNEI. With V trimmed by 7 bases and J by 6 bases, 13 bases remained unmatched. The CDR3 covers 15 residues. DNA of the CDR3: TGTGCCAGCACCGTGGGACAGCCTCAATACGATACGCAGTATTTT. Residues: CASTVGQPQYDTQYF.

J is TRBJ2-7 and V is TRBV30, with D unresolved. Germline CDR1 reads GTSNPN; CDR2 reads SVGIG (reference sequence). V was clipped by 5 bases and J by 0 bases, with 5 bases between them. The CDR3 is 11 amino acids. CDR3 residues: CAWGSSYEQYF. The CDR3 DNA reads as TGTGCCTGGGGTAGCTCCTACGAGCAGTACTTC.

The gene calls are TRBV28 and TRBJ1-1, with 8 bases that match TRBD1. V was clipped by 2 bases and J by 4 bases; unmatched bases: 12. CDR3 size: 17 residues. Germline-derived CDR1 and CDR2 are MDHEN and SYDVKM. The CDR3 DNA reads TGTGCCAGCAGTTTACACAGGGGGAATATGGGATTCACTGAAGCTTTCTTT. It specifies CASSLHRGNMGFTEAFF. Full variable domain (outside the CDR3, taken from reference TRBV28 and TRBJ1-1): DVKVTQSSRYLVKRTGEKVFLECVQDMDHENMFWYRQDPGLGLRLIYFSYDVKMKEKGDIPEGYSVSREKKERFSLILESASTNQTSMYLCASSLHRGNMGFTEAFFGQGTRLTVV.